These 8 T cell receptor beta chains originate from one sample sequenced in a study of CD8+ T cells in alopecia areata. Extracted RNA was reverse transcribed into cDNA, the sequencing template. Profiled with immunoSEQ multiplex PCR; TCRdb holds only in-frame clones, not every one. The sample lists approximately 140,000 clones, 86% occurring once. Noted treatment: oral pan-JAK inhibitor, 5-10 mg twice daily. The source material was CD8+ T cells sorted from blood, sampled at week 4, from a patient treated with tofacitinib. Source of these receptors: a human donor with alopecia areata.

This chain uses TRBV7-9 with TRBJ2-7; D unresolved. Trimming left V 4 bases short and J 2 bases short, with 12 bases between. The germline V gene has CDR1 SEHNR and CDR2 FQNEAQ (reference sequence). CDR3 length: 14 residues. The CDR3 coding sequence is TGTGCCAGCAGCTCCCCCGCAACCGCCTACGAGCAGTACTTC. This codes for CASSSPATAYEQYF.

The genes are TRBV28 and TRBJ2-5, with D tentatively TRBD1 or TRBD2 (5 bases each). This CDR3 is built from 16 residues. Germline CDR1 reads MDHEN; CDR2 reads SYDVKM. The V gene lost 5 bases and the J gene lost 4 bases, with 20 bases spanning the gap. CDR3 amino acids: CASSPNSGTPPETQYF. The DNA for the CDR3 is TGTGCCAGCAGTCCCAACTCCGGGACCCCCCCAGAGACCCAGTACTTC.

This clone was counted a single time. CDR3 bases: TGCAGCGTCCCGACAGCGTGCTCCTACGAGCAGTACTTC. It yields the protein CSVPTACSYEQYF. The V and J genes are TRBV29-1 and TRBJ2-7, with a tentative D call TRBD1 (5 bases). Per germline, CDR1 SQVTM and CDR2 ANQGSEA. CDR3 length: 13 amino acids. Trimming cost V 6 bases and J 0 bases, with 12 bases left between them.

CDR3 in DNA: TGTGCCAGCAGCTCCCCCAATGAGGGCTATGGCTACACCTTC. This encodes CASSSPNEGYGYTF. The V and J genes are TRBV7-9 and TRBJ1-2; D is ambiguous. V lost 4 bases to trimming and J lost 4 bases, with 13 bases between them. Per germline, CDR1 SEHNR and CDR2 FQNEAQ (reference sequence). This CDR3 region has 14 residues.

CDR3 amino acids: CASRALEQEQFF. CDR3 DNA: TGTGCCAGCAGGGCACTGGAGCAGGAGCAGTTCTTC. The V call is TRBV11-2, the J call TRBJ2-1; D call uncertain. Germline CDR1 SGHAT, CDR2 FQNNGV. This CDR3 region has 12 residues. V gave up 6 bases and J gave up 10 bases, with 13 bases separating them. The variable domain in full, with the rest retrieved from reference TRBV11-2 and TRBJ2-1, is EAGVAQSPRYKIIEKRQSVAFWCNPISGHATLYWYQQILGQGPKLLIQFQNNGVVDDSQLPKDRFSAERLKGVDSTLKIQPAKLEDSAVYLCASRALEQEQFFGPGTRLTVL.

This clone was seen once. V and J are TRBV6-5 and TRBJ2-7, with TRBD1 as a possible D gene (6 bases). The CDR3 is 13 residues long. Between the trimmed V and J ends, which lost 0 bases and 4 bases, there was a span of 7 bases. The germline CDR1 and CDR2 sequences are MNHEY and SVGAGI. The CDR3, as DNA: TGTGCCAGCAGTTACTCAACAGGGTACGAGCAGTACTTC. It specifies CASSYSTGYEQYF.

With respect to this clone: This specimen includes other DNA sequences encoding the same CDR3. The V call is TRBV29-1, the J call TRBJ2-5; D gene uncertain. The CDR3 totals 10 residues. V lost 6 bases and J 4 bases, leaving 6 bases between the germline ends. CDR1 and CDR2 (germline): SQVTM, ANQGSEA. CDR3 in DNA: TGCAGCGTCGTCTTAGAGACCCAGTACTTC. Translation gives CSVVLETQYF.

In DNA, the CDR3 is TGTGCCAGCAGCTGGACAGGGGACGAGCAGTACTTC. Translating it yields CASSWTGDEQYF. This chain joins TRBV7-9 and TRBJ2-7; 9 nucleotides agree with TRBD1. CDR1 and CDR2 (germline): SEHNR, FQNEAQ (reference sequence). The CDR3 extends over 12 amino acids. V dropped 4 bases and J dropped 5; count of bases not matched to a gene: 0.